The clone carrying this TCR beta chain showed up just a few times. Antigen: not known. Treatment reported: roughly ten-day PBMC culture with coronavirus spike peptide pools or control peptides (ViraFEST assay). The data derive from a study of vaccination and CD4 T cells after COVID-19. Overall study: Six males and four females constituted the convalescent cohort, two of whom were Hispanic.

Cultured CD4+ T-cell DNA underwent Oncomine TCR Beta short-read sequencing. Each CDR3 protein gets one entry after TCRdb re-called the PCR reads with MiXCR. The table includes some 25,000 distinct CDR3 sequences, approximately 37% detected once. V lost 1 base, J lost 9 bases, and 7 bases lay in between. This CDR3 spans 12 amino acids. Germline V gene sequence: CDR1 MDHEN, CDR2 SYDVKM. This chain joins TRBV28 and TRBJ2-1; no clear D gene. Input material: CD4+ T cells from blood, cultured in vitro. This TCR came from a human donor who had recovered from COVID-19. CDR3 sequence reads: CASSLLRFEQFF. CDR3 nucleotides: TGTGCCAGCAGTTTATTGCGCTTTGAGCAGTTCTTC. Complete variable domain (other parts from reference TRBV28 and TRBJ2-1): DVKVTQSSRYLVKRTGEKVFLECVQDMDHENMFWYRQDPGLGLRLIYFSYDVKMKEKGDIPEGYSVSREKKERFSLILESASTNQTSMYLCASSLLRFEQFFGPGTRLTVL.